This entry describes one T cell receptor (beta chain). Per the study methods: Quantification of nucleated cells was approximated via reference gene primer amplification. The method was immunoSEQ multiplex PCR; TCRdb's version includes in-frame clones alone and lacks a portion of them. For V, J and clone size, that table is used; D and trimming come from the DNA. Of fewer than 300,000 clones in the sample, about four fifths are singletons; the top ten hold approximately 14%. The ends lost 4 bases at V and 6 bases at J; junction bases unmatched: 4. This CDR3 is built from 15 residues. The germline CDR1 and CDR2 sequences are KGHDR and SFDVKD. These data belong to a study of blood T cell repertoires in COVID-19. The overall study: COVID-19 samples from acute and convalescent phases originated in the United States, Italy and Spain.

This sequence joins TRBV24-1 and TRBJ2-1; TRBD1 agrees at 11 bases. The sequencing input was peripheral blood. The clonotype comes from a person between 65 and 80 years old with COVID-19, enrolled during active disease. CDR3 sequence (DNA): TGTGCCACCAGTGACCGGACAGGGGGCCGCAATGAGCAGTTCTTC. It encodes CATSDRTGGRNEQFF.